This is a list of T cell receptor beta chains from one sample in a study of glioma-infiltrating T cells. Via MiXCR, TCRdb re-called the multiplex PCR reads, giving one row per CDR3 protein. The sample has approximately 120,000 distinct CDR3 sequences, roughly 23% seen once. Input material: glioma tissue, nonneoplastic brain tissue, or PBMCs (not recorded which). These receptors all stem from a human donor with low-grade glioma or glioblastoma, undergoing nonglioma brain surgery, or in good health (not recorded which). CDR3s include the opening cysteine and the closing phenylalanine or tryptophan.

TRBV10-2	TRBJ2-1	CASSEYREQFF
TRBV20-1	TRBJ1-1	CSARDPVTEAFF
TRBV11-2	TRBJ1-6	CASRYTGHWNSPLHF
TRBV30	TRBJ2-7	CAWTGGTHEQYF
TRBV20-1	TRBJ1-1	CSARSENTEAFF
TRBV7-2	TRBJ2-3	CASSLAPGARESDTQYF
TRBV12-3/TRBV12-4	TRBJ2-1	CASSLTSGRVEQFF
TRBV12-3/TRBV12-4	TRBJ1-1	CASSLGPLANTEAFF
TRBV6-1	TRBJ2-3	CASSLPTDRDTQYF
TRBV6-6	TRBJ2-1	CASSYSRGDYNEQFF
TRBV20-1	TRBJ1-5	CSATNRDSDYSNQPQHF
TRBV7-2	TRBJ2-1	CASSTLASEQFF
TRBV20-1	TRBJ1-2	CSAGSDRGYGYTF
TRBV7-2	TRBJ1-2	CASSKQGDLSGYTF
TRBV20-1	TRBJ2-1	CSARDSLAAPYNEQFF
TRBV27	TRBJ1-2	CASSPLQRGYTF
TRBV9	TRBJ1-1	CASSVQEMNTEASF
TRBV7-2	TRBJ2-3	CASSFDGRITDTQYF
TRBV20-1	TRBJ2-7	CSARDLSSGAYEQYF
TRBV7-2	TRBJ2-5	CASSPPDRETQYF
TRBV6-2/TRBV6-3	TRBJ1-5	CASSRDVNQPQHF
TRBV6-2/TRBV6-3	TRBJ2-7	CASSHRLSSYEQYF
TRBV2	TRBJ2-1	CASRLAENYNEQFF
TRBV12-3/TRBV12-4	TRBJ1-1	CASRWDSRMNTEAFF
TRBV25-1	TRBJ2-7	CASSDEVEQYF
TRBV29-1	TRBJ1-1	CSVEDRGQTGTEAFF
TRBV29-1	TRBJ2-5	CSVERGTSQETQYF
TRBV9	TRBJ2-1	CASSHGTNYNEQFF
TRBV4-1	TRBJ2-3	CASSQGAGAVDTQYF
TRBV10-2	TRBJ2-3	CASSESAPQDTQYF
TRBV12-3/TRBV12-4	TRBJ1-4	CASRQEGYEEKLFF
TRBV28	TRBJ2-1	CASSSRLRQETQGSYNEQFF
TRBV29-1	TRBJ2-1	CSVEELAASYNEQFF
TRBV14	TRBJ1-2	CASSTGTGLSNYGYTF
TRBV19	TRBJ2-3	CASSIAPSSTDTQYF
TRBV12-3/TRBV12-4	TRBJ1-2	CASWTADYGYTF
TRBV4-1	TRBJ2-3	CASSQDLDTQYF